Below, one T cell receptor (beta chain) is given with its context. Trimming removed 3 bases at V and 3 bases at J, with 11 bases between. Germline lookup yields CDR1 SGHRS and CDR2 YFSETQ. The CDR3 loop spans 14 amino acids. Amplification used 60 Vbeta primers and 13 Jbeta primers. Only in-frame clones appear in the TCRdb table, and some are missing; sequencing was by immunoSEQ multiplex PCR. The top ten clones hold 2.1% of a sample with fewer than 250,000 clones, around 73% of them seen once. The data are from a study of cytomegalovirus exposure and HLA in healthy donors. The overall study: Counted in an early data release were approximately 80 million unique TCRs from HLA-typed donors.

This TCR derives from a woman aged 25 to 45 in good health and CMV-seropositive. The rearrangement joins TRBV5-1 to TRBJ2-3; D is perhaps TRBD2 (6 bases). Sequencing used PBMCs. The CDR3 protein is CASSSGTSTDTQYF. DNA of the CDR3: TGCGCCAGCAGCTCGGGGACTTCGACAGATACGCAGTATTTT.